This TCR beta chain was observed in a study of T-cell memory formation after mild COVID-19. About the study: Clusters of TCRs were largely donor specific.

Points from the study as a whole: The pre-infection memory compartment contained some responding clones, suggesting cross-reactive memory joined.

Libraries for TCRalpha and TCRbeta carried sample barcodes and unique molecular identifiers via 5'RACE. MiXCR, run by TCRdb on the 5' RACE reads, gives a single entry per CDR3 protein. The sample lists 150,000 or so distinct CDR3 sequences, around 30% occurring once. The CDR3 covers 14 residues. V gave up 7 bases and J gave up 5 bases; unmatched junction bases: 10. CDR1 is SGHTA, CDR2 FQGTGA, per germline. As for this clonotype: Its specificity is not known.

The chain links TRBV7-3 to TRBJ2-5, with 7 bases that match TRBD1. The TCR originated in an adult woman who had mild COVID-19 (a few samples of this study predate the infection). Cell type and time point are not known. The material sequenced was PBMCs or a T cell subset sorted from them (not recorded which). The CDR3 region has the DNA TGTGCCAGCATCATCCGACAGGGTGGGGAGACCCAGTACTTC. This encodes CASIIRQGGETQYF.